A selection of T cell receptor beta chains follows, all from one sample in a study of blood T cell repertoires in COVID-19. Repertoires were generated with immunoSEQ multiplex PCR, while TCRdb's copy carries only in-frame clones and drops some. This table has a few hundred thousand clones, about nine tenths appearing once. The sample taken for sequencing was PBMCs or T cells enriched from blood (not recorded which). These receptors all stem from a woman in her 40s who had been exposed to COVID-19. Each CDR3 is given with its conserved first and last residue. Each record gives: V gene, D gene, J gene, clone size, CDR3 protein, CDR3 DNA. D genes are given only for firm matches. Clone size is shown for a subset of rows, as once, few, many or a class of expanded clone.

>TRBV6-1|TRBD1|TRBJ2-6|NA
CASSGRQGPTGANVLTF
TGTGCCAGCAGTGGAAGACAGGGACCCACTGGGGCCAACGTCCTGACTTTC
>TRBV15|NA|TRBJ1-2|NA
CATSRDSGAPANYGYTF
TGTGCCACCAGCAGAGATTCTGGGGCACCAGCTAACTATGGCTACACCTTC
>TRBV19|TRBD2|TRBJ2-7|NA
CASSSFSGSYEQYF
TGTGCCAGTAGTTCGTTTAGCGGGTCCTACGAGCAGTACTTC
>TRBV5-1|NA|TRBJ2-2|once
CASSVAGASRGGELFF
TGCGCCAGCAGCGTTGCGGGGGCCTCTAGGGGCGGGGAGCTGTTTTTT
>TRBV10-3|NA|TRBJ2-3|NA
CAIGANTDTQYF
TGTGCCATCGGAGCCAACACAGATACGCAGTATTTT
>TRBV5-1|TRBD1|TRBJ2-2|NA
CASSSRGLDTGELFF
TGCGCCAGCAGCTCTAGGGGGCTGGACACCGGGGAGCTGTTTTTT
>TRBV2|TRBD1|TRBJ1-5|NA
CASKRGTGGNQPQHF
TGTGCCAGCAAAAGAGGGACAGGGGGCAATCAGCCCCAGCATTTT
>TRBV18|NA|TRBJ2-6|NA
CASSPAGAGTGANVLTF
TGTGCCAGCTCACCAGCTGGGGCGGGGACGGGGGCCAACGTCCTGACTTTC
>TRBV25-1|TRBD1|TRBJ2-3|NA
CASSVRQGADTQYF
TGTGCCAGCAGTGTTAGACAGGGGGCAGATACGCAGTATTTT
>TRBV6-2/TRBV6-3|TRBD1|TRBJ2-7|once
CASSKTGSRYEQYF
TGTGCCAGCAGTAAGACAGGGTCGCGCTACGAGCAGTACTTC
>TRBV30|TRBD2|TRBJ2-1|once
CAWSGTSGPVEQFF
TGTGCCTGGAGTGGGACTAGCGGCCCAGTTGAGCAGTTCTTC
>TRBV11-2|NA|TRBJ1-4|NA
CASSIRLATNEKLFF
TGTGCCAGCAGCATCAGACTAGCAACTAATGAAAAACTGTTTTTT
>TRBV12-3/TRBV12-4|NA|TRBJ1-2|NA
CASSFGGIKGYTF
TGTGCCAGCAGTTTTGGAGGGATTAAGGGCTACACCTTC
>TRBV6-2/TRBV6-3|NA|TRBJ1-5|NA
CASSSVDRSPQHF
TGTGCCAGCAGTTCCGTAGACAGATCGCCCCAGCATTTT
>TRBV30|NA|TRBJ1-3|NA
CAWGLAGNTIYF
TGTGCCTGGGGGTTGGCCGGAAACACCATATATTTT
>TRBV5-6|NA|TRBJ1-5|NA
CASSVGGQPQHF
TGTGCCAGCAGCGTGGGAGGGCAGCCCCAGCATTTT
>TRBV19|NA|TRBJ1-4|NA
CASTTPGLYEKLFF
TGTGCCAGTACCACACCGGGACTCTATGAAAAACTGTTTTTT
>TRBV7-9|NA|TRBJ1-3|NA
CASSFLTGKSGNTIYF
TGTGCCAGCAGCTTTCTTACAGGAAAATCTGGAAACACCATATATTTT
>TRBV7-9|TRBD1|TRBJ2-7|NA
CASSPSGTDYEQYF
TGTGCCAGCAGTCCCTCCGGGACAGACTACGAGCAGTACTTC
>TRBV7-2|NA|TRBJ1-1|NA
CASSLAQSGRGTEAFF
TGTGCCAGCAGCTTAGCTCAGTCGGGCAGGGGCACTGAAGCTTTCTTT
>TRBV10-2|TRBD1|TRBJ2-7|NA
CASSRQGTNYEQYF
TGCGCCAGCAGCAGACAGGGAACCAACTACGAGCAGTACTTC
>TRBV7-9|NA|TRBJ2-1|NA
CASSLSRENEQFF
TGTGCCAGCAGCTTATCCCGGGAAAATGAGCAGTTCTTC
>TRBV5-4|TRBD1|TRBJ2-7|NA
CASSRTGYSYEQYF
TGTGCCAGCAGCCGGACAGGGTATTCCTACGAGCAGTACTTC
>TRBV5-5|NA|TRBJ2-7|once
CASSFVPGSSYEQYF
TGTGCCAGCAGCTTTGTACCCGGGAGCTCCTACGAGCAGTACTTC
>TRBV29-1|TRBD1|TRBJ1-1|NA
CSVTGGTEAFF
TGCAGCGTAACAGGGGGCACTGAAGCTTTCTTT
>TRBV3-1/TRBV3-2|NA|TRBJ1-2|NA
CASSHGKGATYGYTF
TGTGCCAGCAGCCATGGGAAGGGAGCCACCTATGGCTACACCTTC